This entry concerns a single T cell receptor (beta chain). Its antigen is unknown. Per-base quality was not reported, and no clone a single base away is much larger than it. This specimen comes from a study of blood T cells in healthy people across ages (dated by TCRdb to between 2015 and 2017). Some background on the complete study: In model experiments, roughly one uniquely barcoded TCR beta cDNA molecule per two T cells was captured by template switching. The study measured age-related changes in TCR beta repertoire diversity using deep sequencing normalized with unique cDNA molecular identifiers. Donors were grouped into four age groups: young (average roughly 17 years), middle-aged (around 39), aged (around 62) and long-lived (approximately 78). To avoid experimental bias, donors of different ages were spread randomly across the sequencing lanes. The study analyzed two additional independent replicas of 1 million unique cDNA reads from the same blood draw for two donors, one aged 18 to 30 and one aged 80 or older. Broad study findings and their caveats: Conclusive comparison of naive and antigen-experienced compartments was prevented by the profiling of bulk unsorted PBMCs. Total diversity estimates from one million sequenced T cells were considered lower bounds and underestimates. A strong correlation was found between observed TCR beta diversity and the percentage of naive T cells measured by flow cytometry. Compared with the aged group, more naive CD4+ T cells, fewer expanded clones and increased TCR diversity were shown by the long-lived group, suggesting age selection. Donor CMV infection status was unknown, potentially confounding age-related changes in expanded clonotypes. As age increased, observed TCR beta diversity per million T cells dropped in a roughly linear way, and a significant reduction was already evident by age around 41.

Donors were 40 or so systemically healthy Caucasian individuals from Russia aged roughly 6 to 100 years. Roughly 11 milliliters of peripheral blood were drawn from each donor into EDTA-treated Vacutainer tubes. Ficoll-Paque density-gradient centrifugation was used to isolate PBMCs, with at least 7 million per sample. Trizol reagent was used to extract total RNA from the PBMCs, yielding at least 6 micrograms per sample. For every donor, flow cytometry on a PBMC aliquot measured the percentage of naive CD45RAhigh/CD27high T cells. The library was prepared using 5' RACE. The sequencer listed for this sample is Illumina HiSeq 2500. The second PCR ran for about 7 to 11 cycles and used a J-beta primer mix along with a sample-barcoded 5' primer. A template-switch 5' adaptor carrying 12 random nucleotides introduced a unique molecular identifier onto each TCR beta cDNA molecule. Each sample yielded at least 3 million CDR3-containing paired-end reads. The Mint cDNA synthesis kit, primed by a TRBC-specific oligonucleotide, was used to synthesize first-strand cDNA from all RNA. After uracil-DNA glycosylase treatment, a first 18-cycle PCR used universal primers M1SS and BC2_uni_R on all cDNA. As for the original processing: For normalization, 1 million high-quality reads were randomly selected from each sample, with every read carrying a distinct molecular identifier. Reads with shared molecular identifiers were discarded instead of being binned into consensus sequences. MiTCR, set to a Q25 quality threshold and the strictest error-elimination algorithm, was used for CDR3 identification, clonotype clustering and error correction. A nonparametric unseen species model using Euler transformation provided a lower-bound estimate of total TCR beta diversity. TCRdb applied fastp at Q25 and MiXCR to the public reads, then kept only in-frame beta chains. Each record represents a unique CDR3 protein, reported with the most common genes and DNA among its rows. These V and J calls originate from TCRdb's pipeline instead of the authors' own analysis. This sample has about 720,000 distinct CDR3 sequences in its table, and 22% of those were observed once. The ten largest make up about 22% of the sample.

V lost 4 bases and J lost 9 bases; the stretch between them is 10 bases long. The CDR3 holds 12 amino acids from the cysteine to the phenylalanine. Only the CDR3 DNA is retained, 36 bases long and in frame from the first base. The CDR1 and CDR2 encoded by the germline V gene (reference sequence) are SEHNR and FQNEAQ. The sequence joins TRBV7-9 to TRBJ1-5; the best D guess is TRBD1, with 5 bases matching. This receptor was obtained from a man between 65 and 79 years old in good health. Sequenced sample: blood. At the DNA level, the sequence is TGTGCCAGCAGCTCCGCCACAGGGCCCCAGCATTTT. This translates into CASSSATGPQHF.